Following are 28 T cell receptor beta chains from one sample sequenced in a study of T cell changes during pregnancy in multiple sclerosis. The protocol was immunoSEQ multiplex PCR, while the TCRdb copy is restricted to in-frame clones and leaves out a portion. Of some 37,000 clones listed, about 88% are singletons. The material was CD4+ T cells from peripheral blood mononuclear cells, obtained before pregnancy. The receptors derive from a female donor with multiple sclerosis, enrolled in a pregnancy study.

The V call is TRBV4-2, the J call TRBJ2-7, with D perhaps TRBD2 (6 bases). The CDR3 covers 15 residues. Deletions cut 6 bases from V and 3 bases from J, with 18 bases between. In germline, CDR1 is LGHNA, CDR2 YNFKEQ. In nucleotides, the CDR3 is TGTGCCAGCAGTACCGCCCGGGCCGGGGGCTACGAGCAGTACTTC. Protein sequence: CASSTARAGGYEQYF.

The V and J genes are TRBV5-1 and TRBJ2-5; TRBD2 matches 10 bases. There are 16 residues in the CDR3. V dropped 3 bases and J dropped 2; count of bases not matched to a gene: 7. In germline, CDR1 is SGHRS, CDR2 YFSETQ. The CDR3 sequence is CASSSLAGVAQETQYF. For the CDR3, the DNA is TGCGCCAGCAGCTCCCTAGCGGGAGTCGCACAAGAGACCCAGTACTTC.

The CDR3 reads CASSLAPRDLYF. The CDR3 coding sequence is TGTGCCAGCAGCTTAGCCCCTCGGGACTTATACTTC. The genes are TRBV7-2 and TRBJ2-5, with a tentative D call TRBD2 (6 bases). Germline V gives CDR1 SGHTA, CDR2 FQGNSA. CDR3 length: 12 residues. Trimming took 0 bases from V and 14 from J, leaving 13 bases between them.

The V call is TRBV11-1, the J call TRBJ2-7; D is perhaps TRBD2 (6 bases). Germline V gene sequence: CDR1 SGHAT, CDR2 FQDESV (reference sequence). The CDR3 contains 15 residues. Trimming removed 5 bases at V and 3 bases at J, with 17 bases between. The CDR3 DNA reads as TGTGCCAGCAGCCTGCAAACTGGAGGGCTCTACGAGCAGTACTTC. Its translation: CASSLQTGGLYEQYF. The variable domain in full, with the rest retrieved from reference TRBV11-1 and TRBJ2-7, is EAEVAQSPRYKITEKSQAVAFWCDPISGHATLYWYRQILGQGPELLVQFQDESVVDDSQLPKDRFSAERLKGVDSTLKIQPAELGDSAMYLCASSLQTGGLYEQYFGPGTRLTVT.

The chain employs TRBV28 and TRBJ1-5; D possibly corresponds to TRBD1 (5 bases). V was trimmed by 5 bases and J by 2 bases, leaving 13 bases between them. Per the germline V gene, CDR1 is MDHEN and CDR2 is SYDVKM. This CDR3 spans 15 amino acids. CDR3 protein: CASSPSGGGNQPQHF. CDR3 DNA: TGTGCCAGCAGTCCCTCGGGGGGGGGCAATCAGCCCCAGCATTTT. Full variable domain (missing parts from reference TRBV28 and TRBJ1-5): DVKVTQSSRYLVKRTGEKVFLECVQDMDHENMFWYRQDPGLGLRLIYFSYDVKMKEKGDIPEGYSVSREKKERFSLILESASTNQTSMYLCASSPSGGGNQPQHFGDGTRLSIL.

V usage is TRBV18 and J usage is TRBJ2-5; D perhaps matches TRBD1 (6 bases). V was shortened by 3 bases and J by 2 bases, with 16 bases between the two germline ends. This CDR3 comprises 16 residues. Germline V gene data show CDR1 as KGHSH and CDR2 as LQKENI. CDR3 sequence (DNA): TGTGCCAGCTCACCTCCCGTAAAGACAGGACAAGAGACCCAGTACTTC. Translating gives CASSPPVKTGQETQYF.

The CDR3 DNA follows: TGCGCCAGCAGATGGAGGGAGGGCCTCACAGATACGCAGTATTTT. This codes for CASRWREGLTDTQYF. The rearrangement uses TRBV5-1 and TRBJ2-3; 7 nucleotides line up with TRBD2. This CDR3 region has 15 residues. Germline lookup yields CDR1 SGHRS and CDR2 YFSETQ. V was pared by 5 bases and J by 2 bases, with 8 bases of the junction left unmatched.

This clone was seen many times. V is TRBV19 and J is TRBJ1-2; TRBD1 matches 8 bases. Germline V gene lookup returns CDR1 LNHDA and CDR2 SQIVND (reference sequence). The J segment lost 4 bases and the V segment lost 5 bases, leaving 6 bases of the junction unmatched. This CDR3 is built from 14 residues. CDR3: CASSPRTGPYGYTF. In nucleotides, the CDR3 is TGTGCCAGTAGTCCCCGGACAGGGCCCTATGGCTACACCTTC.

This chain connects TRBV5-6 to TRBJ2-7; tentatively, D is TRBD1 (6 bases). There are 17 residues in the CDR3. Trimming removed 0 bases from V and 5 bases from J, with 21 bases in between. The germline gives CDR1 SGHDT, CDR2 YYEEEE. CDR3 sequence reads: CASSLGISGGSVNEQYF. Here the CDR3 DNA reads TGTGCCAGCAGCTTGGGTATATCTGGGGGCTCGGTAAACGAGCAGTACTTC.

The gene calls are TRBV15 and TRBJ2-1, with D maybe TRBD1 (5 bases). The CDR3 is 16 residues long. Looked up from germline, CDR1 is LNHNV and CDR2 is YYDKDF (reference sequence). Trimming took 2 bases from V and 0 from J, leaving 11 bases between them. CDR3 sequence reads: CATSRPRQTSYNEQFF. In DNA, the CDR3 is TGTGCCACCAGCAGACCCCGACAGACCTCCTACAATGAGCAGTTCTTC. The full variable domain, rest sourced from reference TRBV15 and TRBJ2-1, is DAMVIQNPRYQVTQFGKPVTLSCSQTLNHNVMYWYQQKSSQAPKLLFHYYDKDFNNEADTPDNFQSRRPNTSFCFLDIRSPGLGDTAMYLCATSRPRQTSYNEQFFGPGTRLTVL.

J is TRBJ2-7 and V is TRBV11-2; 7 positions agree with TRBD1. V dropped 0 bases and J dropped 5; count of bases not matched to a gene: 13. This CDR3 contains 17 residues. The V gene's germline CDR1 is SGHAT and CDR2 FQNNGV. In DNA, the CDR3 is TGTGCCAGCAGCTTAGATCTTAAGGGACAGTCCTTTGACGAGCAGTACTTC. Its protein product is CASSLDLKGQSFDEQYF.

V and J are TRBV5-1 and TRBJ2-5; possible D gene TRBD1, 6 bases. Trimming removed 0 bases at V and 5 bases at J, with 14 bases between. Germline CDR1 and CDR2: SGHRS and YFSETQ. CDR3 length: 15 residues. The CDR3 spells CASSLATDSGETQYF. The DNA for the CDR3 is TGCGCCAGCAGCTTGGCCACGGACAGTGGCGAGACCCAGTACTTC.

The rearrangement uses TRBV5-6 and TRBJ1-2; 7 bases align to TRBD1. From germline, CDR1 is SGHDT and CDR2 YYEEEE. V trimming: 4 bases; J trimming: 8 bases; junction bases outside the gene matches: 11. The CDR3 length is 14 residues. CDR3 protein: CASSLMDRSGGYTF. The CDR3 nucleotides read TGTGCCAGCAGCCTGATGGACAGGTCGGGAGGCTACACCTTC.

This chain connects TRBV6-5 to TRBJ2-7; perhaps TRBD1 as D (5 bases). CDR1 is MNHEY, CDR2 SVGAGI, per germline. Trimming pared 7 bases from V and 0 bases from J, leaving 13 bases between. The CDR3 spans 14 residues. DNA of the CDR3: TGTGCCAGCACCGCCCAGGGAACCTCCTACGAGCAGTACTTC. Residues: CASTAQGTSYEQYF.

The rearrangement links TRBV9 to TRBJ2-2; TRBD2 agrees at 15 bases. V was pared by 4 bases and J by 11 bases, with 15 bases of the junction left unmatched. The CDR3 has 18 amino acids. CDR1 and CDR2 (germline): SGDLS, YYNGEE. CDR3 coding DNA: TGTGCCAGCAGCCCTCTGGGGGGACTAGCGGGGGGTTCCATTGAGCTGTTTTTT. Residues: CASSPLGGLAGGSIELFF.

The V gene is TRBV18, the J gene TRBJ2-7; 8 bases are a match to TRBD1. V was clipped by 5 bases and J by 6 bases; unmatched bases: 3. Germline V CDR1 and CDR2: KGHSH, LQKENI. CDR3 size: 12 residues. The CDR3 DNA reads TGTGCCAGCTCAGAGACAGGGGCCGAGCAGTACTTC. Encoded protein: CASSETGAEQYF. Supplemented by reference TRBV18 and TRBJ2-7, the full variable domain reads NAGVMQNPRHLVRRRGQEARLRCSPMKGHSHVYWYRQLPEEGLKFMVYLQKENIIDESGMPKERFSAEFPKEGPSILRIQQVVRGDSAAYFCASSETGAEQYFGPGTRLTVT.

This clone was counted a single time. The chain has TRBV9 and TRBJ2-1; TRBD2 matches at 7 bases. The V segment lost 1 base and the J segment 4 bases; nucleotides outside the gene matches: 8. The CDR3 covers 16 residues. In germline, CDR1 is SGDLS, CDR2 YYNGEE. CDR3 amino acids: CASSVQSGSGYNEQFF. CDR3 DNA sequence: TGTGCCAGCAGCGTACAATCGGGTAGCGGGTACAATGAGCAGTTCTTC.

This sequence joins TRBV7-2 and TRBJ2-3, with TRBD2 as a possible D gene (5 bases). Trimming left V 5 bases short and J 0 bases short, with 12 bases between. CDR3 length equals 15 residues. Germline-derived CDR1 and CDR2 are SGHTA and FQGNSA. The CDR3 sequence is CASSPDYLSTDTQYF. The CDR3 DNA sequence: TGTGCCAGCAGCCCCGACTACCTTAGCACAGATACGCAGTATTTT. Drawing the rest from reference TRBV7-2 and TRBJ2-3, the complete variable domain is GAGVSQSPSNKVTEKGKDVELRCDPISGHTALYWYRQSLGQGLEFLIYFQGNSAPDKSGLPSDRFSAERTGGSVSTLTIQRTQQEDSAVYLCASSPDYLSTDTQYFGPGTRLTVL.

This clone showed up just once. The V call is TRBV4-1, the J call TRBJ2-7; TRBD2 matches at 9 bases. This CDR3 is built from 15 residues. CDR1 and CDR2 from the germline V gene are MGHRA and YSYEKL. The V segment lost 4 bases and the J segment 1 base; nucleotides outside the gene matches: 5. DNA for the CDR3: TGCGCCAGCAGCCGAGGACTAGCGCAATCCTACGAGCAGTACTTC. Translated: CASSRGLAQSYEQYF.

CDR3 loop: CASSEAGQNYGYTF. The CDR3 coding sequence is TGTGCCAGCAGTGAAGCGGGGCAGAACTATGGCTACACCTTC. V is TRBV6-1 and J is TRBJ1-2; D is possibly TRBD1 (5 bases). In germline, CDR1 is MNHNS, CDR2 SASEGT. V shed 0 bases and J shed 2 bases, with 7 bases lying between them. This CDR3 comprises 14 residues.

This chain uses TRBV5-4 with TRBJ1-1; 10 bases align to TRBD1. The length of the CDR3 is 16 residues. From germline, CDR1 is SGHNT and CDR2 YYREEE (reference sequence). Germline trimming cut 4 bases from V and 2 bases from J; bases unmatched to any gene: 8. The CDR3 sequence is CASSGGQGTLNTEAFF. The CDR3 DNA sequence: TGTGCCAGCAGCGGGGGACAGGGGACTCTAAACACTGAAGCTTTCTTT.

This chain joins TRBV18 and TRBJ1-3, with D possibly being TRBD1 (5 bases). Per germline, CDR1 KGHSH and CDR2 LQKENI. Trimming shortened V by 3 bases and J by 0 bases, and 18 bases separated the two germline ends. This CDR3 comprises 18 residues. CDR3 sequence (DNA): TGTGCCAGCTCACCTTTTGAAGAATTCAGGGTCTCTGGAAACACCATATATTTT. Amino acid sequence: CASSPFEEFRVSGNTIYF.

The chain uses TRBV5-4 and TRBJ2-5, with D possibly TRBD1 on 6 matching bases. CDR3 size: 14 residues. V was clipped by 0 bases and J by 4 bases, with 10 bases between them. The germline CDR1 and CDR2 sequences are SGHNT and YYREEE (reference sequence). The chain's CDR3 is CASSLGLRGETQYF. CDR3 nucleotides: TGTGCCAGCAGCTTGGGGCTCAGGGGAGAGACCCAGTACTTC.

The chain combines TRBV6-6 with TRBJ2-1, with 9 nucleotides matching TRBD2. The CDR3 contains 16 residues. Looked up from germline, CDR1 is MNHNY and CDR2 is SVGAGI (reference sequence). The V gene end was trimmed by 0 bases and the J gene end by 5 bases; junction bases not matched to a gene: 5. The CDR3 here is CASSYSVGGRDNEQFF. The CDR3 DNA reads TGTGCCAGCAGTTACTCGGTGGGCGGGAGGGACAATGAGCAGTTCTTC.

This clone appeared once. The chain joins TRBV7-8 to TRBJ2-7; D not certain. The V gene's germline CDR1 is SGHVS and CDR2 FQNEAQ. The CDR3 covers 13 residues. Trimming took 1 base from V and 1 from J, leaving 5 bases between them. The DNA of the CDR3 is TGTGCCAGCAGCTTAGGGCGGTCCTACGAGCAGTACTTC. Protein sequence: CASSLGRSYEQYF.

This clone was detected a few times. The V call is TRBV5-1, the J call TRBJ2-7; D gene ambiguous. The V and J ends lost 4 bases and 4 bases respectively, with 12 bases between them. The CDR3 sequence is 13 residues long. CDR1 is SGHRS and CDR2 is YFSETQ in the germline V gene. The CDR3 coding sequence is TGCGCCAGCAGCCCGTCGACGGGTTACGAGCAGTACTTC. Encoded protein: CASSPSTGYEQYF. Full variable domain (remainder filled in from reference TRBV5-1 and TRBJ2-7): KAGVTQTPRYLIKTRGQQVTLSCSPISGHRSVSWYQQTPGQGLQFLFEYFSETQRNKGNFPGRFSGRQFSNSRSEMNVSTLELGDSALYLCASSPSTGYEQYFGPGTRLTVT.

The rearrangement links TRBV6-4 to TRBJ2-1; 10 bases map to TRBD2. Germline CDR1 reads MRHNA; CDR2 reads SNTAGT. V shed 4 bases and J 0 bases; nucleotides not matched to a gene: 0. The CDR3 covers 15 residues. The CDR3 protein is CASSGTSGSYNEQFF. The CDR3 DNA follows: TGTGCCAGCAGTGGGACTAGCGGCTCCTACAATGAGCAGTTCTTC.

The chain has TRBV7-2 and TRBJ2-1; no clear D. V lost 4 bases, J lost 0 bases, and 4 bases lay in between. Germline V gives CDR1 SGHTA, CDR2 FQGNSA. This CDR3 has 13 residues. CDR3 nucleotides: TGTGCCAGCAGCTCTTACTCCTACAATGAGCAGTTCTTC. It codes for CASSSYSYNEQFF.